This T cell receptor beta chain is drawn from a study of cytomegalovirus exposure and HLA in healthy donors (dated 2017 in TCRdb). Regarding the research as a whole: An earlier analysis of roughly 500 of the donors reported approximately 290 Gb of sequence data and more than 90 million unique TCR beta sequences from 150 million to 200 million T cells. An early release that covered approximately 600 HLA-typed donors contained about 300 gigabases of sequencing data and 80 million or so unique TCR sequences. High-throughput TCR immunosequencing, statistical association of individual TCRs with disease status, and machine learning were combined to predict cytomegalovirus infection status. An earlier analysis of approximately 630 of the donors applied high-throughput TCR beta sequencing to assess whether each TCR beta V gene segment acted as functional or pseudogenic. Across roughly 420 genotyped donors of the cohort, an average of about 200,000 unique TCR beta nucleotide sequences per donor were sequenced, and roughly 18% of those sequences were non-productive. Every repertoire in the discovery cohort had been generated on one and the same sequencing platform. The number of typed donors differed by locus: about 620-640 for A, B, C, DRB1 and DQB1; approximately 540 for DQA1; 606 for DPA1; and some 430 for DPB1. In addition to the first cohort of around 670 subjects, a separate validation cohort of 120 different subjects was used. The study used immunosequencing to profile the T cell repertoires of approximately 690 subjects and linked those repertoires to cytomegalovirus serostatus. The study was designed to test whether signatures of past pathogen exposure could be identified by cataloging public T cell receptors. To study patterns of TCR occurrence, a later analysis re-analyzed previously published TCR beta repertoires from under 750 donors and added high-resolution HLA genotyping. Class I and class II HLA loci were covered by the typing at four-digit resolution. Rather than using new phenotypic data, the later analysis identified candidate immune exposures from TCR beta sequences and from how often those sequences occurred across donors. Genome-wide SNP genotypes for about 55% of the 666 donors were used in a later genetic analysis, which treated that subset as a discovery cohort. Of the approximately 400 genotyped donors, 65% to 90% fell in the genetic ancestry cluster associated with self-reported Caucasian donors. Donor age, sex, ethnicity and CMV serostatus were compiled alongside the repertoire data. A handful of DR-DQ haplotypes were treated as single units for association and clustering because of strong linkage in the cohort.

In total, approximately 690 healthy bone marrow donors made up the cohort. All cohort members were sampled while nominally healthy, although unrecorded immune exposures were likely present. The donor tested CMV seropositive, placing the donor among the 250 to 300 seropositive members of the cohort. Each donor provided a peripheral blood sample, and peripheral blood mononuclear cells were used for TCR beta sequencing. Genomic DNA was extracted from the blood cell samples with the Qiagen DNeasy Blood Extraction Kit. General findings and caveats noted by the study authors: The classifier was reported to diagnose cytomegalovirus status with high specificity and sensitivity in both the original and validation cohorts. An association between a missense DCLRE1C variant and V-gene and J-gene trimming of TCR beta chains was found in a later genetic analysis and replicated in an independent cohort. Assigning TCR associations to individual alleles was difficult when HLA alleles, especially DR and DQ, strongly co-occurred. Only TCR beta chains were sequenced in this cohort, and the absence of alpha or paired-chain data limited detectable features. Compared with the roughly 670-donor mean, donors in an Asian-associated ancestry cluster had fewer N-insertions in productive TCRs, according to a later genetic analysis. In a later analysis, TCR association rates were found to vary across HLA loci, with the most associated TCRs seen for DRB1 alleles and the fewest for HLA-C alleles. A further reported finding was that TCR beta sequences accurately predicted the HLA-A and HLA-B alleles for most subjects in the first cohort. The study gave a list of 150 to 200 TCR beta chains associated with cytomegalovirus. Specific HLA alleles were associated with 18,000 or so TCR beta sequences at a false discovery rate of 0.05 in a later analysis. In vitro tests confirmed that three of the cytomegalovirus-associated TCR beta chains recognize cytomegalovirus antigens. CMV serostatus was the only immune exposure information available for the cohort. Most TCR sequences were observed very rarely across donors, whereas some public TCRs were present in many individuals. It was suggested by the authors that the approach could potentially be generalized to other disease states and immunological phenotypes. An earlier analysis of 587 of the donors showed that most TCR beta V segments appeared in productive rearrangements either about 90% or about 30% of the time, which broadly matched IMGT annotations. Compared with equally common non-associated chains, HLA-associated TCR beta chains in a later analysis were more clonally expanded and had lower generation probabilities. Presence/absence analyses assumed roughly uniform sequencing depth across donors, an assumption that may not hold. A cluster of highly shared sequence variants was judged likely to represent a technical artifact of the sequencing pipeline. The earlier analysis of around 600 of the donors excluded fewer than 20 rarely observed V segments, including chromosome 9 orphons, because counts were too low. Because some donors lacked HLA typing at each locus, the association tests relied only on the typed subset. A later analysis found that most CMV-associated TCR beta chains appeared HLA-restricted, with HLA associations seemingly driven largely by CMV exposure. In a later analysis, several top co-occurrence clusters were reported to appear linked to parvovirus B19, influenza, CMV and Epstein-Barr virus. Linkage disequilibrium might explain the correlated functional status among segregating V segments, but an unknown experimental factor could not be ruled out.

Points on this clone: No antigen is known for it. There are no base qualities to consult, and no much larger clone falls within one base.

The protocol used for the library was the immunoSEQ multiplex PCR assay. For the multiplex PCR, a mixture combining 60 forward primers for TCR Vbeta segments and 13 reverse primers for TCR Jbeta segments was used. The CDR3 region of rearranged TCR beta genes was amplified from genomic DNA by a multiplex PCR assay. On the Illumina HiSeq System, the amplified TCR beta libraries were sequenced as 87-base-pair reads. The authors processed their data as follows. A later analysis tallied around 80 million unique TCR beta chains across the 600 to 700 repertoires, and roughly 11 million of those chains were shared by two or more donors. Raw reads were error-corrected and collapsed into unique sequences with a nearest-neighbor algorithm that merged closely related sequences to remove PCR and sequencing errors. To assign V, D and J gene segments, CDR3 sequences were aligned to IMGT reference sequences. Each retained sequence needed at least a six-nucleotide match to both a V gene segment and a J gene segment. Rearrangements were classified as productive when the CDR3 lacked stop codons and remained in frame with V and J, and all other rearrangements were classified as non-productive. CDR3 was defined according to IMGT convention as the region running from the second conserved V-encoded cysteine to the conserved J-encoded phenylalanine. The earlier analysis of 587 of the donors excluded sequences that lacked an unambiguous match to a single V gene segment. An earlier analysis of fewer than 650 of the donors classified V segments as functional when productive rearrangements were above 56.7% and as segregating when the standard deviation between donors was above 5%. To diagnose cytomegalovirus status from the catalog of TCR beta chain sequences, a statistical classification framework was built. In a later analysis, TCR nucleotide sequences were compared against IMGT/GENE-DB human TR gene sequences so that V and J genes could be assigned. In a later analysis, CDR3 sequences and most-parsimonious VDJ recombination scenarios were assigned using the TCRdist pipeline. A later analysis defined each TCR beta chain by its CDR3 amino acid sequence plus V-gene family, and excluded reads lacking a unique V-gene family. As a way to deal with suspected cross-contamination and a sequencing artifact, a later analysis dropped roughly 620 nucleotide sequences that were highly shared and had low generation probability. In a later analysis, a clonal expansion index was calculated for each public chain from normalized within-repertoire ranks of inferred template counts. A later analysis computed generation probabilities with a VDJ recombination model fitted to out-of-frame rearrangements, and checked the results against IGoR. In a later analysis, TCR-TCR, TCR-HLA and TCR-CMV co-occurrence was scored with hypergeometric tests, and a repertoire-size bias correction was applied to TCR pairs. In a later analysis, false discovery rates were estimated by permuting HLA or CMV assignments 20 times. In a later analysis, co-occurring TCRs were grouped with DBSCAN, and TCRdist sequence similarity was added when clustering was performed within HLA-allele-positive subsets. Co-occurrence clustering excluded repertoires with fewer than 30,000 or more than 120,000 public chains, plus five with anomalous nucleotide sharing. The table comes from immuneACCESS by way of TCRdb, which keeps in-frame sequences with V and J called. Part of the clones is missing from these tables; in studies checked, under half for an unresolved V gene and the rest for unknown reasons. V, J and clone size reflect that table, while D and trimming were determined from the DNA. The sample table holds fewer than 130,000 clones, of which roughly 71% were seen once. The ten largest clones take up approximately 11% of the sample.

The sequence was obtained from a man in his forties in good health and CMV-seropositive. Sequenced input: PBMCs.

The CDR3 region has the sequence CSVVQGRNQPQHF. The bases read TGCAGCGTTGTACAGGGCCGCAATCAGCCCCAGCATTTT. Recombination connected TRBV29-1 to TRBJ1-5, with TRBD1 perhaps the D gene, on 6 matching bases. The CDR3 sequence holds 13 residues, the cysteine and phenylalanine included. Just CDR3 DNA is preserved here, 39 bases in frame from base 1. A distance of 9 bases separates the germline ends of V and J, which lose 4 bases and 2 bases respectively. Per the germline V gene, SQVTM is the CDR1 and ANQGSEA is the CDR2.